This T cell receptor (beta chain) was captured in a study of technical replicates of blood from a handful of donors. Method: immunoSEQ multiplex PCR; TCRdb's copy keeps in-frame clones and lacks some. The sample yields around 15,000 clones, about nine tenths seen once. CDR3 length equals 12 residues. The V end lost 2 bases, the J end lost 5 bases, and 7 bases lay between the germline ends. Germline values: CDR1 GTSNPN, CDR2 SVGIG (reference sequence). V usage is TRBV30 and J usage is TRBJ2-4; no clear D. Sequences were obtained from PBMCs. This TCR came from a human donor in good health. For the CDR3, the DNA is TGTGCCTGGAGTCACAGCCAAAACATTCAGTACTTC. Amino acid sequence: CAWSHSQNIQYF. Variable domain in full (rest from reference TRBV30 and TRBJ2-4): SQTIHQWPATLVQPVGSPLSLECTVEGTSNPNLYWYRQAAGRGLQLLFYSVGIGQISSEVPQNLSASRPQDRQFILSSKKLLLSDSGFYLCAWSHSQNIQYFGAGTRLSVL.